This record looks at one T cell receptor beta chain sequence and its context. Its antigen is not known. The method was immunoSEQ multiplex PCR; TCRdb's version includes in-frame clones alone and lacks a portion of them. The sample has under 200,000 clones, 84% seen once; the top ten hold around 6.7%. The sample belongs to a study of cytomegalovirus exposure and HLA in healthy donors. Background on the study: Both the 120 validation repertoires and the approximately 700 first-cohort repertoires used the same platform, as reported by a later analysis.

Among the roughly 120 subjects of the validation cohort, separate from the roughly 600-subject first cohort, were the donors. Trimming took off 2 bases at V and 2 bases at J, with 8 bases between the two ends. CDR3 size: 14 residues. Germline CDR1 reads MNHNY; CDR2 reads SVGAGI (reference sequence). Overall study results and limits: Most TCR sequences proved rare, with some public TCRs found in many donors. Reportedly, diagnosis of cytomegalovirus status by the classifier showed high specificity and sensitivity.

Source material: PBMCs. The sequence derives from a man younger than 35 in good health and CMV-seropositive. V usage is TRBV6-6 and J usage is TRBJ2-3; D is ambiguous. The CDR3 here is CASSYVDNTDTQYF. CDR3 DNA: TGTGCCAGCAGTTACGTAGACAACACAGATACGCAGTATTTT.